This T cell receptor beta chain was found in a study of immune reconstitution after stem cell transplant in scleroderma. V was shortened by 2 bases and J by 3 bases, with 23 bases between the two germline ends. This CDR3 is 20 amino acids long. Germline V gives CDR1 MNHEY, CDR2 SVGEGT. TCRdb called the RT-PCR reads again in MiXCR, with one record for every CDR3 protein. The sample shows 2,500 to 3,500 distinct CDR3 sequences, around 8.1% of them seen only once. The sample holds a few counts of this clonotype. The receptor's source is a female donor with systemic sclerosis. V gene TRBV6-2 or TRBV6-3 combines with J gene TRBJ1-6; a possible D gene is TRBD1 (6 bases). This sample was taken before or after autologous hematopoietic stem cell transplantation (not recorded which). The CDR3 DNA follows: TGTGCCAGCAGTTACATCCGAGACCCACAGGGATCCTTCTATAATTCACCCCTCCACTTT. Protein: CASSYIRDPQGSFYNSPLHF.